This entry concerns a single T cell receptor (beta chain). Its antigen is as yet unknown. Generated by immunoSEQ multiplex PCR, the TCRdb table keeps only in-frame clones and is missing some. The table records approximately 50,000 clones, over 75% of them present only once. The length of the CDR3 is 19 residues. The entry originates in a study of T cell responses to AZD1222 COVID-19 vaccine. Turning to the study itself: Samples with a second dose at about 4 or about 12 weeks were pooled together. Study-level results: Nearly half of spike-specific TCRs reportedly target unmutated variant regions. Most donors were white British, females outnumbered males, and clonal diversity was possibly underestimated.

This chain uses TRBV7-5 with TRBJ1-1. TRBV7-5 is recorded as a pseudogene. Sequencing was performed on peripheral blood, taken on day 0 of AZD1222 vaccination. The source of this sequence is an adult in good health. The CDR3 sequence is CARSFEIWAANELNTEAFF. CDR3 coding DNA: TGTGCCAGAAGCTTCGAAATCTGGGCAGCGAATGAGTTGAACACTGAAGCTTTCTTT.